These 17 T cell receptor beta chains came from one sample sequenced in a study of identical twins. TCRdb reanalysed the 5' RACE reads using MiXCR and keeps one entry per CDR3 protein. This table has just over 500,000 distinct CDR3 sequences, 20% to 25% appearing once. Another study also made use of these data, one on T cells expressing NK-cell markers.

Sequenced input: CD4+ T cells sorted from blood. These TCRs come from a woman between 18 and 29 years old in good health.

The chain has TRBV5-1 and TRBJ2-1; D not certain. The CDR3 sequence is 12 residues long. Germline CDR1 reads SGHRS; CDR2 reads YFSETQ. Trimming removed 7 bases from V and 3 bases from J, with 8 bases in between. The CDR3 nucleotides are TGCGCCAGCGCTTTGGGCTACAATGAGCAGTTCTTC. Its protein product is CASALGYNEQFF.

The chain recombines TRBV7-9 with TRBJ2-7, with 8 bases aligning to TRBD1. The ends lost 3 bases at V and 5 bases at J; junction bases unmatched: 3. Germline-derived CDR1 and CDR2 are SEHNR and FQNEAQ (reference sequence). The CDR3 runs to 13 residues. As DNA, the CDR3 is TGTGCCAGCAGCTTCAGGGGGCTAGACGAGCAGTACTTC. Amino acids: CASSFRGLDEQYF. The whole variable domain, filled in from reference TRBV7-9 and TRBJ2-7, reads DTGVSQNPRHKITKRGQNVTFRCDPISEHNRLYWYRQTLGQGPEFLTYFQNEAQLEKSRLLSDRFSAERPKGSFSTLEIQRTEQGDSAMYLCASSFRGLDEQYFGPGTRLTVT.

This clonotype showed up just a few times. This CDR3 is CASSIMGWGIGSGANVLTF. CDR3 nucleotide sequence: TGTGCCAGCAGCATTATGGGCTGGGGGATAGGCTCTGGGGCCAACGTCCTGACTTTC. V is TRBV5-6 and J is TRBJ2-6; either TRBD1 or TRBD2 may fit D (5 bases each). The CDR3 runs 19 residues. V was cut by 4 bases and J by 0 bases, with 20 bases left in between. The germline V gene encodes CDR1 SGHDT and CDR2 YYEEEE.

This clonotype was seen a handful of times. CDR3 region: CASGTILDGTSGAMGTQYF. The CDR3 coding sequence is TGTGCTAGTGGAACTATCCTTGACGGCACTAGCGGGGCAATGGGGACCCAGTACTTC. The rearrangement links TRBV12-5 to TRBJ2-5; 10 bases are shared with TRBD2. Trimming took 6 bases from V and 7 from J; bases not matched to a gene: 23. In germline, CDR1 is LGHNT, CDR2 FRNRAP. CDR3 length equals 19 residues.

The chain employs TRBV27 and TRBJ1-2, with D uncertain. Germline loops: CDR1 MNHEY, CDR2 SMNVEV (reference sequence). Trimming stripped 4 bases from V and 8 bases from J, with 11 bases between. This CDR3 has 12 residues. The CDR3 loop is CASSSSGIGYTF. In DNA form, the CDR3 reads TGTGCCAGCAGTTCTTCCGGGATCGGCTACACCTTC.

This clonotype was recorded once. This chain joins TRBV9 and TRBJ2-3; a possible D gene is TRBD2 (7 bases). The CDR3 sequence is 14 residues long. Trimming cost V 1 base and J 4 bases, with 10 bases left between them. The germline V gene encodes CDR1 SGDLS and CDR2 YYNGEE. As DNA, the CDR3 is TGTGCCAGCAGCGTATGGCGGGGGCCAGATACGCAGTATTTT. This gives the protein CASSVWRGPDTQYF.

V and J are TRBV12-3 or TRBV12-4 and TRBJ1-5; no reliable D call. The CDR3 length is 13 residues. The V end was cut by 2 bases, the J end by 7 bases, with 9 bases between. The CDR3: CASSLRQTQPQHF. The CDR3 DNA reads as TGTGCCAGCAGTTTAAGGCAGACCCAGCCCCAGCATTTT.

This chain uses TRBV12-3 or TRBV12-4 with TRBJ2-2; D may be TRBD1 or TRBD2 (6 bases each). V was cut by 5 bases and J by 8 bases, with 18 bases left in between. This CDR3 is 15 amino acids long. The CDR3 region is CASSRGAHRMGELFF. The DNA of the CDR3 is TGTGCCAGCAGTAGGGGGGCCCATAGGATGGGGGAGCTGTTTTTT.

V usage is TRBV25-1 and J usage is TRBJ2-2; D is undetermined. Trimming left V 8 bases short and J 6 bases short, with 13 bases between. Germline V lookup: CDR1 MGHDK, CDR2 SYGVNS. CDR3 length: 13 residues. DNA of the CDR3: TGTGCCAGCCGATTGTATGGGGCCGGGGAGCTGTTTTTT. Its protein is CASRLYGAGELFF.

The J gene is TRBJ1-1, the V gene TRBV20-1; D remains unclear. Trimming stripped 5 bases from V and 8 bases from J, with 12 bases between. The length of the CDR3 is 11 residues. Germline values: CDR1 DFQATT, CDR2 SNEGSKA (reference sequence). CDR3 loop: CSAVSTGEAFF. For the CDR3, the DNA is TGCAGTGCTGTTTCGACGGGAGAAGCTTTCTTT.

This clonotype was recorded many times. The rearrangement links TRBV4-2 to TRBJ1-2, with a possible D match to TRBD1 (6 bases). This CDR3 spans 16 amino acids. Germline CDR1 is LGHNA and CDR2 is YNFKEQ. V was trimmed by 0 bases and J by 4 bases, leaving 15 bases between them. The chain's CDR3 is CASSQDVAGVSYGYTF. CDR3 nucleotides: TGTGCCAGCAGCCAAGATGTTGCAGGGGTTAGCTATGGCTACACCTTC.

The genes are TRBV7-9 and TRBJ2-3, with TRBD1 matching 9 bases. From germline, CDR1 is SEHNR and CDR2 FQNEAQ (reference sequence). The CDR3 loop spans 15 amino acids. V gave up 8 bases and J gave up 3 bases; unmatched junction bases: 9. The CDR3 DNA reads as TGTGCCAGCGGAAAACCGGGACAGGGTACAGATACGCAGTATTTT. Translated, it gives CASGKPGQGTDTQYF.

The chain carries TRBV5-1 and TRBJ1-1; D is possibly TRBD1 (6 bases). CDR1 is SGHRS, CDR2 YFSETQ, per germline. Trimming removed 4 bases at V and 1 base at J, with 11 bases between. CDR3 length: 14 amino acids. The chain's CDR3 is CASSLGHGNTEAFF. In DNA, the CDR3 is TGCGCCAGCAGCCTGGGACACGGGAACACTGAAGCTTTCTTT.

This chain joins TRBV27 and TRBJ2-4; D is uncertain. V was cut by 5 bases and J by 3 bases, with 14 bases left in between. This CDR3 region has 15 residues. Germline V gene lookup returns CDR1 MNHEY and CDR2 SMNVEV (reference sequence). CDR3 in DNA: TGTGCCAGCAGTCCCTTCAGCGAATTCAAAAACATTCAGTACTTC. This translates into CASSPFSEFKNIQYF.

This clonotype was seen more than once but under ten times. The chain combines TRBV6-1 with TRBJ2-7; 9 nucleotides line up with TRBD2. The CDR3 loop spans 13 amino acids. V lost 7 bases, J lost 1 base, and 2 bases stayed unmatched. Germline V gene lookup returns CDR1 MNHNS and CDR2 SASEGT. The CDR3 DNA follows: TGTGCCAGCAAGACTAGCGGTTCCTACGAGCAGTACTTC. This translates into CASKTSGSYEQYF.

The CDR3 DNA is TGTGCCAGCCGTGGCGGGGGGCCCTACGAGCAGTACTTC. It is translated as CASRGGGPYEQYF. The rearrangement joins TRBV12-3 or TRBV12-4 to TRBJ2-7; the match to TRBD2 covers 8 bases. The length of the CDR3 is 13 residues. V lost 8 bases, J lost 2 bases, and 5 bases stayed unmatched.

This chain links TRBV20-1 with TRBJ2-3; tentatively, D is TRBD2 (5 bases). Germline V lookup: CDR1 DFQATT, CDR2 SNEGSKA (reference sequence). Trimming took 0 bases from V and 1 from J, leaving 8 bases between them. The CDR3 has 14 residues. DNA for the CDR3: TGCAGTGCTAGAGAAAGCGGCCGCACAGATACGCAGTATTTT. It specifies CSARESGRTDTQYF.